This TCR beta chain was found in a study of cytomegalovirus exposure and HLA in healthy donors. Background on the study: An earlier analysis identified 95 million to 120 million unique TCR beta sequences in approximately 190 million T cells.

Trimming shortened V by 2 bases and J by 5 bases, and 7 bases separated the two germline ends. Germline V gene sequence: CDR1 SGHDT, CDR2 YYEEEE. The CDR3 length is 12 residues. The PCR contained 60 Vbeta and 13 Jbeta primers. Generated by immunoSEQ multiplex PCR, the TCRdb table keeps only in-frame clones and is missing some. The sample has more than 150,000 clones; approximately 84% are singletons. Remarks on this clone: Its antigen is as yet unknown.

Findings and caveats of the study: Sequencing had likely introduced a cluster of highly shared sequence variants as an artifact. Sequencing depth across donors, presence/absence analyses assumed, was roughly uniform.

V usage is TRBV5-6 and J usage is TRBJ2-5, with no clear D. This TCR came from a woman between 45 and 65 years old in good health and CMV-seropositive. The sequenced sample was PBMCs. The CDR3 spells CASSFIVETQYF. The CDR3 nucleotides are TGTGCCAGCAGCTTTATTGTGGAGACCCAGTACTTC.